This T cell receptor beta chain was sequenced in a study of CD8 T cells in Susac syndrome. The control participants were healthy donors, and these controls were matched with respect to both age and sex. Reverse transcription of about 0.45 to 1 ug RNA was carried out with random hexamers. TCRdb re-called the immunoSEQ multiplex PCR reads with MiXCR, one entry per CDR3 protein. The sample includes about 200,000 distinct CDR3 sequences, 85% to 95% seen only once; the top ten take approximately 0.094%. This clonotype showed up just once. In germline, CDR1 is KGHSH, CDR2 LQKENI. V gave up 1 base and J gave up 5 bases, with 11 bases separating them. There are 14 residues in the CDR3.

Sequencing was performed on CD4+ T cells from PBMCs. V is TRBV18 and J is TRBJ2-5; D ambiguous. The clonotype originates from a human donor in good health. Here the CDR3 reads CASSPRGVEETQYF. The CDR3 nucleotides are TGTGCCAGCTCACCACGCGGAGTTGAGGAGACCCAGTACTTC.